Here is one TCR beta chain with its context. Its specificity is not known. The hyperthyroidism patients had a new diagnosis of under 2 months' duration and were aged 18 to 65. Fresh peripheral blood, roughly 9.4 ml, was the PBMC source. The sample belongs to a study of Graves' ophthalmopathy and Graves' hyperthyroidism. As the template, RNA transcripts were used to amplify TCR beta CDR3 regions. RT-PCR was first run with HTBI primers, then multiplex PCR in a second round. MiXCR was run by TCRdb on the multiplex PCR reads, yielding one entry per CDR3 protein. The sample gives roughly 400,000 distinct CDR3 sequences, 15% to 20% of which show up once; approximately 2.4% is in the top ten. Findings of the study overall: The 13-signature model separated ophthalmopathy from stable hyperthyroidism at 85% to 90% sensitivity and nearly 82% specificity.

Germline values: CDR1 MNHEY, CDR2 SVGAGI. This CDR3 region has 16 residues. V lost 4 bases and J 7 bases, leaving 23 bases between the germline ends. Sequencing was performed on peripheral blood. V gene TRBV6-5 combines with J gene TRBJ2-7, with TRBD2 as a possible D gene (6 bases). The TCR comes from an adult woman with stable Graves' hyperthyroidism. The CDR3 region is CASSSQTGVRNGEQYF. For the CDR3, the DNA is TGTGCCAGCAGTTCCCAAACGGGGGTTAGGAACGGAGAGCAGTACTTC.